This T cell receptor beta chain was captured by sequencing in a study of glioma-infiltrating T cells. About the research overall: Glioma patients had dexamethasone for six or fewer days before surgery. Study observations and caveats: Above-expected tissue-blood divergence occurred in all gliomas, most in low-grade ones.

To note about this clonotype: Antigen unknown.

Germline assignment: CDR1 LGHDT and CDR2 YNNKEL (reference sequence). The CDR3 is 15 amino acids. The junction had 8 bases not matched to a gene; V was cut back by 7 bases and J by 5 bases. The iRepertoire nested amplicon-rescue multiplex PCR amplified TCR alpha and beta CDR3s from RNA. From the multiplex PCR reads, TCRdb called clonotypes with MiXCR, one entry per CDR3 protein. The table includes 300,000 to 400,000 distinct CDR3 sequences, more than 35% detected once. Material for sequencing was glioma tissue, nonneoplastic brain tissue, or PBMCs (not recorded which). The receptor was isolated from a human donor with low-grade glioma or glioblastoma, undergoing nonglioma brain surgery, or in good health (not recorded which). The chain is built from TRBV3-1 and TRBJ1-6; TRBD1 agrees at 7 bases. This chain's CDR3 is CASTHNRGDNSPLHF. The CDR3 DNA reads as TGTGCCAGCACCCACAACAGGGGAGATAATTCACCCCTCCACTTT.